A single sample gave rise to the 3 T cell receptor beta chains below, sequenced in a study of OX40 agonist ivuxolimab in advanced cancers. Only in-frame clones appear in the TCRdb table, and some are missing; sequencing was by immunoSEQ multiplex PCR. Among roughly 48,000 clones listed, 86% were seen once. Specimen: CD4+ or CD8+ T cells sorted from blood, collected in a trial of the OX40 agonist ivuxolimab. The receptors originated from an adult with an advanced solid tumor such as melanoma, head and neck, liver or kidney cancer.

In this sample, this clone turned up a few times. This chain connects TRBV6-6 to TRBJ1-4; D remains unclear. The CDR3 extends over 14 amino acids. Germline values: CDR1 MNHNY, CDR2 SVGAGI (reference sequence). Trimming stripped 2 bases from V and 7 bases from J, with 11 bases between. The CDR3 region is CASSYGVSLEKLFF. The CDR3 DNA reads TGTGCCAGCAGTTACGGGGTCTCGCTTGAAAAACTGTTTTTT.

The chain is built from TRBV10-1 and TRBJ2-2; the D is unclear. The CDR3 has 14 residues. Germline V gene sequence: CDR1 WNHNN, CDR2 SYGVQD (reference sequence). V was cut by 2 bases and J by 2 bases, with 6 bases left in between. CDR3 nucleotides: TGCGCCAGCAGTGAGGCAGGAAACACCGGGGAGCTGTTTTTT. Residues: CASSEAGNTGELFF.

This clone came up a few times. The CDR3 protein is CASSGRETQYF. The CDR3 DNA follows: TGTGCCAGCAGTGGGAGGGAGACCCAGTACTTC. The chain joins TRBV6-5 to TRBJ2-5, with TRBD2 as a possible D gene (6 bases). V lost 5 bases and J lost 5, with 6 bases in between. This CDR3 has 11 residues. Germline-derived CDR1 and CDR2 are MNHEY and SVGAGI.